What follows describes a single T cell receptor (beta chain). The sample is drawn from a study of cytomegalovirus exposure and HLA in healthy donors. Trimming took off 5 bases at V and 6 bases at J, with 11 bases between the two ends. This CDR3 is built from 13 residues. Germline assignment: CDR1 SGHTA and CDR2 FQGNSA. Both 60 Vbeta primers and 13 Jbeta primers went into the PCR. Measured with immunoSEQ multiplex PCR; TCRdb has only the in-frame clones, and not every one. Here the sample spans some 130,000 clones, 79% being singletons. The chain combines TRBV7-2 with TRBJ2-1; possible D gene TRBD2, 5 bases. This receptor was obtained from a man in his forties or fifties in good health and CMV-seropositive. The specimen was PBMCs. CDR3 region: CASSLGLTNEQFF. The CDR3 DNA reads as TGTGCCAGCAGCCTAGGACTGACCAATGAGCAGTTCTTC.